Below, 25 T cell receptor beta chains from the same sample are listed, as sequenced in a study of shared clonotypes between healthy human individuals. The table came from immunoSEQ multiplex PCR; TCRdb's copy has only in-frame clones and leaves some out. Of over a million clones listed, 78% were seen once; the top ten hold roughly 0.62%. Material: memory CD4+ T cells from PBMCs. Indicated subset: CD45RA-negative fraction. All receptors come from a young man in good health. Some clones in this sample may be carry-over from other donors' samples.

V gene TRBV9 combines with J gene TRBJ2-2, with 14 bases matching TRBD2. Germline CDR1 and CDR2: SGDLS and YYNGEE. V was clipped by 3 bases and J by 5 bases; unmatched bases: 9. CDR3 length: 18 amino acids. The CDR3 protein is CASSAGLAGVGVTGELFF. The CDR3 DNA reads TGTGCCAGCAGCGCGGGACTAGCGGGAGTCGGGGTGACCGGGGAGCTGTTTTTT. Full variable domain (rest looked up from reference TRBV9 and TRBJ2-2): DSGVTQTPKHLITATGQRVTLRCSPRSGDLSVYWYQQSLDQGLQFLIQYYNGEERAKGNILERFSAQQFPDLHSELNLSSLELGDSALYFCASSAGLAGVGVTGELFFGEGSRLTVL.

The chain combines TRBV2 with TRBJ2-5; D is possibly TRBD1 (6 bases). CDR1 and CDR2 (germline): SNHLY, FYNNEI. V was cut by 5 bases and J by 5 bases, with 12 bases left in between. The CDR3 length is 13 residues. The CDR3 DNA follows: TGTGCCAGCAGTTACAGGGAATTGGAGACCCAGTACTTC. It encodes CASSYRELETQYF.

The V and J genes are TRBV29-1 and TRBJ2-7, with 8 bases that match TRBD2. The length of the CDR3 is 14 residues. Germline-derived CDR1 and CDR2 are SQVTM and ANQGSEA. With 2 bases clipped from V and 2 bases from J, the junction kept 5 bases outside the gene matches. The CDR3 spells CSVENPGGPYEQYF. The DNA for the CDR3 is TGCAGCGTTGAAAACCCGGGAGGGCCCTACGAGCAGTACTTC.

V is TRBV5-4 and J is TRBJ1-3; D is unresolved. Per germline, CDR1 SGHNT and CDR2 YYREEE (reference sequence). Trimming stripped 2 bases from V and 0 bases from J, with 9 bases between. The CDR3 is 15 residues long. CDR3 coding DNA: TGTGCCAGCAGCTTCGCGGGGAACTCTGGAAACACCATATATTTT. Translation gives CASSFAGNSGNTIYF.

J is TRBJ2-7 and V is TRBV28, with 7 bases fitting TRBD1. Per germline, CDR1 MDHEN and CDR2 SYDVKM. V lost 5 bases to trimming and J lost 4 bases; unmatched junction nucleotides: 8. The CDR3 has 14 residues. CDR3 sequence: CASSPTTGKYEQYF. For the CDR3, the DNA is TGTGCCAGCAGTCCGACGACAGGGAAGTACGAGCAGTACTTC.

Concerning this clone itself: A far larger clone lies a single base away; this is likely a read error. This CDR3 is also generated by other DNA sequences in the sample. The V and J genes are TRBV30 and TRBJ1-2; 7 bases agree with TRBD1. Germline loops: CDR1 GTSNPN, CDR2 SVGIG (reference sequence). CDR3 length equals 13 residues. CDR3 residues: CAWSGRQGYGYTF. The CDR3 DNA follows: TGCGCCTGGAGTGGGCGACAGGGCTATGGCTACACCTTC. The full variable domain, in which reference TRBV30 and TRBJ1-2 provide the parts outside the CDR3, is SQTIHQWPATLVQPVGSPLSLECTVEGTSNPNLYWYRQAAGRGLQLLFYSVGIGQISSEVPQNLSASRPQDRQFILSSKKLLLSDSGFYLCAWSGRQGYGYTFGSGTRLTVV.

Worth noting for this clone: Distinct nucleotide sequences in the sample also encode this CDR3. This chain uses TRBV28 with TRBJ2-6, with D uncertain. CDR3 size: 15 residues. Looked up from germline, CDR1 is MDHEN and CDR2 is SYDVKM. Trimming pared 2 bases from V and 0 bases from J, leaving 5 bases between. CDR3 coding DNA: TGTGCCAGCAGTTTAATATCCTCTGGGGCCAACGTCCTGACTTTC. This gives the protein CASSLISSGANVLTF.

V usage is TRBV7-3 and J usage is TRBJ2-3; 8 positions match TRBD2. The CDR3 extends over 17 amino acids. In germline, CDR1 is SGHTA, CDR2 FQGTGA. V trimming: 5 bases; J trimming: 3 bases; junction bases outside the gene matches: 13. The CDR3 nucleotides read TGTGCCAGCAGCCCCACCCCGGGACTAGGGTCGACAGATACGCAGTATTTT. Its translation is CASSPTPGLGSTDTQYF.

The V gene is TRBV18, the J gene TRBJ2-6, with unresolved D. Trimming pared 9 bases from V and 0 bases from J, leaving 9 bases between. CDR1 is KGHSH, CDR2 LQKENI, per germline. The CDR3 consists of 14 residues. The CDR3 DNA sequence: TGTGCCAGTTCAGAAAACTCTGGGGCCAACGTCCTGACTTTC. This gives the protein CASSENSGANVLTF.

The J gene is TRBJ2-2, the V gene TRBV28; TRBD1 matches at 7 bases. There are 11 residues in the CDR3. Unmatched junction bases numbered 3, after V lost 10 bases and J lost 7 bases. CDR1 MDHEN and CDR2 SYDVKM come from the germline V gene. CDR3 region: CATTGVGELFF. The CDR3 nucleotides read TGTGCCACTACAGGGGTCGGGGAGCTGTTTTTT.

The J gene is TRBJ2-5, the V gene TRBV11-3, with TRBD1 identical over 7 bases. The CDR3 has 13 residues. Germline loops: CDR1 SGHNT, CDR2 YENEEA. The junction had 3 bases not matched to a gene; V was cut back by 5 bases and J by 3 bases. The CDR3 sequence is CASSPGTEETQYF. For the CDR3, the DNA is TGTGCCAGCAGCCCTGGGACAGAAGAGACCCAGTACTTC. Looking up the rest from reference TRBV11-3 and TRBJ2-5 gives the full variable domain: EAGVVQSPRYKIIEKKQPVAFWCNPISGHNTLYWYLQNLGQGPELLIRYENEEAVDDSQLPKDRFSAERLKGVDSTLKIQPAELGDSAVYLCASSPGTEETQYFGPGTRLLVL.

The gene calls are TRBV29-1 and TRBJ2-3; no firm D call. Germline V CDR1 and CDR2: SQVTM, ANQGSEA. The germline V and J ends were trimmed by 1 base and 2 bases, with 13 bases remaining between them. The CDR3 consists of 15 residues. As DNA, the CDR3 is TGCAGCGTTGAAGTTCTCCGTCCTGACACAGATACGCAGTATTTT. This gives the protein CSVEVLRPDTDTQYF.

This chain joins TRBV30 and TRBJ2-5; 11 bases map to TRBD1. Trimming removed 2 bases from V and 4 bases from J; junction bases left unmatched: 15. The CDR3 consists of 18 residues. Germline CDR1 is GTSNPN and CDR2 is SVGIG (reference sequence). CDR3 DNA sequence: TGTGCCTGGAGTTCCATTGGAGCCGGGACAGGGGGGAGAGAGACCCAGTACTTC. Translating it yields CAWSSIGAGTGGRETQYF. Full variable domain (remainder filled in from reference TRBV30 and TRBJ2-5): SQTIHQWPATLVQPVGSPLSLECTVEGTSNPNLYWYRQAAGRGLQLLFYSVGIGQISSEVPQNLSASRPQDRQFILSSKKLLLSDSGFYLCAWSSIGAGTGGRETQYFGPGTRLLVL.

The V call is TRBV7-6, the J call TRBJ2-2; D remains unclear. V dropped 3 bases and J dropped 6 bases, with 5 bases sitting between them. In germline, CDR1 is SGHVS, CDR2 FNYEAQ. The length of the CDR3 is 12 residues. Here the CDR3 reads CASSLWAGELFF. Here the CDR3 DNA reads TGTGCCAGCAGCTTGTGGGCCGGGGAGCTGTTTTTT. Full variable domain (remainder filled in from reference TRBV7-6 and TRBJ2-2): GAGVSQSPRYKVTKRGQDVALRCDPISGHVSLYWYRQALGQGPEFLTYFNYEAQQDKSGLPNDRFSAERPEGSISTLTIQRTEQRDSAMYRCASSLWAGELFFGEGSRLTVL.

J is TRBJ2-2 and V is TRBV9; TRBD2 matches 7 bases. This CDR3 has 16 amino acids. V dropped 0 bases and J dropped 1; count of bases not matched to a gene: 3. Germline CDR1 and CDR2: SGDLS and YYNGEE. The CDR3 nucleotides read TGTGCCAGCAGCGTAGGGGCTAGCGGGAACACCGGGGAGCTGTTTTTT. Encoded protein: CASSVGASGNTGELFF.

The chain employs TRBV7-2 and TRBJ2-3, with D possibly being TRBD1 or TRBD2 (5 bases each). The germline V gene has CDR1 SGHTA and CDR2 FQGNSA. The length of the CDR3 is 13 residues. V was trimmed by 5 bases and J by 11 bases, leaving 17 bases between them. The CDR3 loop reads CASSPGTAGGQYF. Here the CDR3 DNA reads TGTGCCAGCAGCCCGGGGACCGCAGGTGGGCAGTATTTT.

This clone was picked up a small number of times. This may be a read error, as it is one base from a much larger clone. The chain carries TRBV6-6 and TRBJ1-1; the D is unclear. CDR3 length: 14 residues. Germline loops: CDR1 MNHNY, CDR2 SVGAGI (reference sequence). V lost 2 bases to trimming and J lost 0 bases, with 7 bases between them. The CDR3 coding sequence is TGTGCCAGCAGTTACGGGCAGCTGAACACTGAAGCTTTCTTT. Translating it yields CASSYGQLNTEAFF.

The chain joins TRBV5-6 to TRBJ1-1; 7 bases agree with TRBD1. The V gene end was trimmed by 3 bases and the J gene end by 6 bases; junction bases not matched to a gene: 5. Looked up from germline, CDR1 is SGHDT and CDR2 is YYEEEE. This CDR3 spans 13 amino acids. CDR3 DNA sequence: TGTGCCAGCAGCTGGGGGACAGTTGCTGAAGCTTTCTTT. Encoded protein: CASSWGTVAEAFF.

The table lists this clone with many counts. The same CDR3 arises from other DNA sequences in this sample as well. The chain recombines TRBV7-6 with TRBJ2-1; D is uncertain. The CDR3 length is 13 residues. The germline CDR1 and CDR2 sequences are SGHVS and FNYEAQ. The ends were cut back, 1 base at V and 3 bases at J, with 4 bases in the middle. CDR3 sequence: CASSLGNYNEQFF. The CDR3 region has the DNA TGTGCCAGCAGCTTAGGAAACTACAATGAGCAGTTCTTC.

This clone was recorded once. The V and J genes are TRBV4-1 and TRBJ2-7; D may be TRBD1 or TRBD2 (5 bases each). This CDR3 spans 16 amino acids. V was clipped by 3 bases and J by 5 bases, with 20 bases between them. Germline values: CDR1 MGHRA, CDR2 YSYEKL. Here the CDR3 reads CASSHAPGRIIDEQYF. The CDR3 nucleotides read TGCGCCAGCAGCCACGCACCGGGACGGATTATAGACGAGCAGTACTTC.

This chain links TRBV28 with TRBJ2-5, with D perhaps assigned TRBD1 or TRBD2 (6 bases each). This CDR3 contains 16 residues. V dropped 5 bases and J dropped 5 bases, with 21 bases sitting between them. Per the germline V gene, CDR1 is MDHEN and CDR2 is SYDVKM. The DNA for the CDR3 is TGTGCCAGCAGTCGGGGCGGGGCAGGGGAAGGGGAGACCCAGTACTTC. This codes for CASSRGGAGEGETQYF.

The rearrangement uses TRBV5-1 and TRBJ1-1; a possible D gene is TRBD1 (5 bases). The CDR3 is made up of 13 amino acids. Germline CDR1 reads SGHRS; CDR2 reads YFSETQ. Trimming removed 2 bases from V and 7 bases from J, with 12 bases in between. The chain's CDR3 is CASSLQDGLEAFF. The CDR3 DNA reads TGCGCCAGCAGCTTACAGGACGGTCTTGAAGCTTTCTTT.

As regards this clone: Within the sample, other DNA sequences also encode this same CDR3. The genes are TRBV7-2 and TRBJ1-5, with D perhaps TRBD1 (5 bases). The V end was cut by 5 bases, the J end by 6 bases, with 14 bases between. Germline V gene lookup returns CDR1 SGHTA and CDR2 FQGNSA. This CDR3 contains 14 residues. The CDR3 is CASSLAWGGQPQHF. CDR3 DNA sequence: TGTGCCAGCAGCCTCGCTTGGGGGGGTCAGCCCCAGCATTTT.

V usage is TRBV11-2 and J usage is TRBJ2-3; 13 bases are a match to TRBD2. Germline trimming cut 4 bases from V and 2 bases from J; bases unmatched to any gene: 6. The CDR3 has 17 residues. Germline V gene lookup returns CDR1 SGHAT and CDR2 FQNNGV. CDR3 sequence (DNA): TGTGCCAGCAGCTCCTTCGGACTAGCGGGAGCCACAGATACGCAGTATTTT. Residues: CASSSFGLAGATDTQYF. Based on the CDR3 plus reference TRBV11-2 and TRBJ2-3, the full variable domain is EAGVAQSPRYKIIEKRQSVAFWCNPISGHATLYWYQQILGQGPKLLIQFQNNGVVDDSQLPKDRFSAERLKGVDSTLKIQPAKLEDSAVYLCASSSFGLAGATDTQYFGPGTRLTVL.

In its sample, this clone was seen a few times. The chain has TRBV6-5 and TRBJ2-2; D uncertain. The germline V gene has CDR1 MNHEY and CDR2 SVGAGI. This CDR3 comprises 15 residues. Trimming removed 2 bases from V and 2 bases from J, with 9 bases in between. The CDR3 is CASSYQNQNTGELFF. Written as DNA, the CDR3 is TGTGCCAGCAGTTACCAGAATCAAAACACCGGGGAGCTGTTTTTT.